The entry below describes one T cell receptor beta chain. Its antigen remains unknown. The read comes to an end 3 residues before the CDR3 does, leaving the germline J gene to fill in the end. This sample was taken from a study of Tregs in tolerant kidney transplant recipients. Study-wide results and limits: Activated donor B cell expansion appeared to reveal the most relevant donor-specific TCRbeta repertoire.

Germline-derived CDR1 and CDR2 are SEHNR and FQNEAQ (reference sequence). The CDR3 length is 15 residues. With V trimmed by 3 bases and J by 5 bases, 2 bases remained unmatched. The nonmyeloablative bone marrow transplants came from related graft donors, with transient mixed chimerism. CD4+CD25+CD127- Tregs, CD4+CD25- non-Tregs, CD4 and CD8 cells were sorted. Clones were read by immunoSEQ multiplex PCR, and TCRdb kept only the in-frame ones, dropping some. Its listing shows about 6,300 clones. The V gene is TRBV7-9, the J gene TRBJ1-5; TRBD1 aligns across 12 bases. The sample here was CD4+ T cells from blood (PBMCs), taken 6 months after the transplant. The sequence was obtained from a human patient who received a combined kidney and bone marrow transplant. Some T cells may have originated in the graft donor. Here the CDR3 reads CASSLGQGAYQPQHF. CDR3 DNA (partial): TGTGCCAGCAGCTTGGGACAGGGGGCATATCAGCCC.